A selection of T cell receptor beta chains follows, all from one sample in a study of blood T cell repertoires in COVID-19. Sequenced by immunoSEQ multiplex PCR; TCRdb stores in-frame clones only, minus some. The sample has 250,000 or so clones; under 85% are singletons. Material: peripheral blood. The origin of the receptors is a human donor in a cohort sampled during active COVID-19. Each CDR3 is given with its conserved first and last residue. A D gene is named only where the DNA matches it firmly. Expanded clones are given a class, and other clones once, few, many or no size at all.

cdr3_nt: TGTGCCAGCACCTCTGGGGCATCTGGAAACACCATATATTTT; cdr3_aa: CASTSGASGNTIYF; d_call: -; v_call: TRBV6-5; j_call: TRBJ1-3; clone_size: -; cdr3_length: 14
cdr3_nt: TGTGCCAGCGGTACAGCTGGCACTGAAGCTTTCTTT; cdr3_aa: CASGTAGTEAFF; d_call: -; v_call: TRBV9; j_call: TRBJ1-1; clone_size: once; cdr3_length: 12
cdr3_nt: TGTGCCAGCAGCTTAGGCAGGCAGGAAGGTGGCTACACCTTC; cdr3_aa: CASSLGRQEGGYTF; d_call: -; v_call: TRBV7-3; j_call: TRBJ1-2; clone_size: -; cdr3_length: 14
cdr3_nt: TGTGCCATCAGTTCTAGCGGGAGCTCCTACAATGAGCAGTTCTTC; cdr3_aa: CAISSSGSSYNEQFF; d_call: TRBD2; v_call: TRBV10-3; j_call: TRBJ2-1; clone_size: -; cdr3_length: 15
cdr3_nt: TGTGCGGTGGGGACAGGGAAGTGGACTAATGAAAAACTGTTTTTT; cdr3_aa: CAVGTGKWTNEKLFF; d_call: TRBD1; v_call: TRBV19; j_call: TRBJ1-4; clone_size: -; cdr3_length: 15
cdr3_nt: TGTGCCAGCAGCCAAGTTGGGACTAGGGGCGAGCAGTTCTTC; cdr3_aa: CASSQVGTRGEQFF; d_call: TRBD2; v_call: TRBV3-1/TRBV3-2; j_call: TRBJ2-1; clone_size: -; cdr3_length: 14
cdr3_nt: TGTGCCATTGGAGGGGGGGATAGCAATCAGCCCCAGCATTTT; cdr3_aa: CAIGGGDSNQPQHF; d_call: -; v_call: TRBV10-3; j_call: TRBJ1-5; clone_size: -; cdr3_length: 14
cdr3_nt: TGTGCCAGCAGCCCAACGCGGGGGGGCTCCCAGTACTTC; cdr3_aa: CASSPTRGGSQYF; d_call: TRBD2; v_call: TRBV3-1/TRBV3-2; j_call: TRBJ2-5; clone_size: once; cdr3_length: 13
cdr3_nt: TGTGCCAGCAGGGGCTCTAACGGCGAGAGCTCCTACAATGAGCAGTTCTTC; cdr3_aa: CASRGSNGESSYNEQFF; d_call: -; v_call: TRBV14; j_call: TRBJ2-1; clone_size: -; cdr3_length: 17
cdr3_nt: TGCGCCAGCAGCTTGGGGGGGGTACGAAATTCACCCCTCCACTTT; cdr3_aa: CASSLGGVRNSPLHF; d_call: -; v_call: TRBV5-1; j_call: TRBJ1-6; clone_size: -; cdr3_length: 15
cdr3_nt: TGTGCCAGCACCCAGGGGACCGTTAGAGAGACCCAGTACTTC; cdr3_aa: CASTQGTVRETQYF; d_call: -; v_call: TRBV2; j_call: TRBJ2-5; clone_size: -; cdr3_length: 14
cdr3_nt: TGCGCCAGCAGCCTTGGACATTCAACTAATGAAAAACTGTTTTTT; cdr3_aa: CASSLGHSTNEKLFF; d_call: -; v_call: TRBV4-1; j_call: TRBJ1-4; clone_size: once; cdr3_length: 15
cdr3_nt: TGTGCCAGCAGCTCCGACCATCAGGGACAGGGGGCGCAGAGAGATACGCAGTATTTT; cdr3_aa: CASSSDHQGQGAQRDTQYF; d_call: TRBD1; v_call: TRBV7-9; j_call: TRBJ2-3; clone_size: -; cdr3_length: 19
cdr3_nt: TGCAGCGTTGAATCCACCTACGAGCAGTACTTC; cdr3_aa: CSVESTYEQYF; d_call: -; v_call: TRBV29-1; j_call: TRBJ2-7; clone_size: -; cdr3_length: 11
cdr3_nt: TGTGCCAGCTCACTATCATCCCGCGGGACTACCACGGTTAGCAATCAGCCCCAGCATTTT; cdr3_aa: CASSLSSRGTTTVSNQPQHF; d_call: -; v_call: TRBV18; j_call: TRBJ1-5; clone_size: -; cdr3_length: 20
cdr3_nt: TGTGCCAGCTTTAGAATCGGGACAGGGGGTCGCTATGGCTACACCTTC; cdr3_aa: CASFRIGTGGRYGYTF; d_call: TRBD1; v_call: TRBV28; j_call: TRBJ1-2; clone_size: -; cdr3_length: 16
cdr3_nt: TGTGCCAGCAGGGACACAACGATCCACGAGCAGTACTTC; cdr3_aa: CASRDTTIHEQYF; d_call: -; v_call: TRBV28; j_call: TRBJ2-7; clone_size: -; cdr3_length: 13
cdr3_nt: TGTGCCAGAAGCGTAGCACAGGGGGATGAAAAACTGTTTTTT; cdr3_aa: CARSVAQGDEKLFF; d_call: TRBD1; v_call: TRBV5-3; j_call: TRBJ1-4; clone_size: few; cdr3_length: 14
cdr3_nt: TGTGCCAGCAGCTCGGGGGGGATTACAGGCTCTGGGGCCAACGTCCTGACTTTC; cdr3_aa: CASSSGGITGSGANVLTF; d_call: TRBD2; v_call: TRBV7-9; j_call: TRBJ2-6; clone_size: -; cdr3_length: 18
cdr3_nt: TGTGCCAGCGCGGGGGACCTTTACAATGAGCAGTTCTTC; cdr3_aa: CASAGDLYNEQFF; d_call: TRBD2; v_call: TRBV9; j_call: TRBJ2-1; clone_size: -; cdr3_length: 13
cdr3_nt: TGTGCCACCACTCCAGGGCGCACCGGGGAGCTGTTTTTT; cdr3_aa: CATTPGRTGELFF; d_call: -; v_call: TRBV19; j_call: TRBJ2-2; clone_size: many; cdr3_length: 13
cdr3_nt: TGTGCCAGCAGTTTCGGACAGGGTGCAGGCTACACCTTC; cdr3_aa: CASSFGQGAGYTF; d_call: TRBD1; v_call: TRBV27; j_call: TRBJ1-2; clone_size: -; cdr3_length: 13
cdr3_nt: TGCAGCGTCTCAGCGGGAGGGCACGCCGGGGAGCTGTTTTTT; cdr3_aa: CSVSAGGHAGELFF; d_call: TRBD2; v_call: TRBV29-1; j_call: TRBJ2-2; clone_size: once; cdr3_length: 14
cdr3_nt: TGTGCCAGCAGCTTCCAGGGGGCCCACGAGCAGTACTTC; cdr3_aa: CASSFQGAHEQYF; d_call: TRBD1; v_call: TRBV7-2; j_call: TRBJ2-7; clone_size: -; cdr3_length: 13
cdr3_nt: TGTGCCAGCAGCCCTACCTCCTACGAGCAGTACTTC; cdr3_aa: CASSPTSYEQYF; d_call: -; v_call: TRBV7-2; j_call: TRBJ2-7; clone_size: -; cdr3_length: 12